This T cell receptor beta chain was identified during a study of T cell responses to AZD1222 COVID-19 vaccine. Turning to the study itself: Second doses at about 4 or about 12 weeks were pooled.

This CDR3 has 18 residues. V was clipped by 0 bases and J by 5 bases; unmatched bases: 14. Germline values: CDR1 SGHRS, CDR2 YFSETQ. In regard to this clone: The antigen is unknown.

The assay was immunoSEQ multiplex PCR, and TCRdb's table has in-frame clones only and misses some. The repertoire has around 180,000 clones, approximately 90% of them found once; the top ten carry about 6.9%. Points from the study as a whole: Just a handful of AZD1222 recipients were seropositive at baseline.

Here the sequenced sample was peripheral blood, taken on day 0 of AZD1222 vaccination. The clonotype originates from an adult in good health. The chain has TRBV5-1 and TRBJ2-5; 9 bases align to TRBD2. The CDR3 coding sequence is TGCGCCAGCAGCTTGGCCATTTCGCGGGGGGGCCTAAGCGAGACCCAGTACTTC. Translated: CASSLAISRGGLSETQYF.